The 3 T cell receptor beta chains reported below all come from one sample, sequenced in a study of post-analysis software for immune sequencing data (dated by TCRdb to 2014 to 2015). For these receptors, no antigen is known. The library was prepared using PCR. TCRdb lists the instrument as Illumina HiSeq 2500. Unique molecular identifiers were incorporated into TCR beta cDNA libraries to reduce PCR and sequencing biases. TCRdb itself trimmed the public reads at Q25 with fastp, ran MiXCR and retained productive beta chains. Every CDR3 protein is listed once, alongside the most common genes and DNA of its rows. Recorded for this sample are roughly 600,000 distinct CDR3 sequences; around 40% of them occurred a single time. The top ten clones comprise about 1.5% of the sample. Overall study results and their limits: Patients showed significantly higher frequencies than controls for a handful of TRBV segments, among them TRBV5-6, TRBV5-1 and TRBV20-1.

Sequencing input: blood. The receptor source for this set is a girl aged 10 to 17 with multiple sclerosis.

CDR3 region: CASSLRTQQFF. The CDR3 region has the DNA TGTGCCAGCAGTCTGCGGACTCAGCAGTTCTTC. The chain couples TRBV12-3 or TRBV12-4 to TRBJ2-1; tentative D call: TRBD2 (5 bases). The CDR3 totals 11 residues. The V and J ends lost 5 bases and 11 bases respectively, with 10 bases between them.

The chain recombines TRBV5-1 with TRBJ2-1; D possibly corresponds to TRBD2 (6 bases). This CDR3 is built from 23 residues. Germline V gene data show CDR1 as SGHRS and CDR2 as YFSETQ. V was shortened by 1 base and J by 2 bases, with 34 bases between the two germline ends. The CDR3 nucleotides are TGCGCCAGCAGCTTGCCCCGGACGGACACCGGAGGGTTTCCGTTCACGGCCTACAATGAGCAGTTCTTC. Amino acids: CASSLPRTDTGGFPFTAYNEQFF.

Only a few counts were recorded for this clonotype. The rearrangement joins TRBV12-3 or TRBV12-4 to TRBJ2-7; 12 bases agree with TRBD2. The CDR3 contains 18 residues. Trimming took 4 bases from V and 2 from J; bases not matched to a gene: 12. The CDR3 loop reads CASSSDSRLAGGPYEQYF. CDR3 DNA sequence: TGTGCCAGCAGTTCCGACTCCCGGCTAGCGGGAGGGCCCTACGAGCAGTACTTC.